These 27 T cell receptor beta chains originate from one sample sequenced in a study of T cell responses to AZD1222 COVID-19 vaccine. The assay was immunoSEQ multiplex PCR, and TCRdb's table has in-frame clones only and misses some. The table has some 200,000 clones, roughly 93% seen once. Sequencing was performed on peripheral blood, taken on day 0 of AZD1222 vaccination. These receptor sequences come from an adult in good health.

The rearrangement uses TRBV11-2 and TRBJ2-7; 13 nucleotides agree with TRBD2. The CDR3 has 17 amino acids. The germline gives CDR1 SGHAT, CDR2 FQNNGV. V was clipped by 0 bases and J by 1 base; unmatched bases: 3. The CDR3 loop is CASSLELGLAGSYEQYF. The CDR3 DNA reads as TGTGCCAGCAGCTTAGAGTTGGGACTAGCGGGATCCTACGAGCAGTACTTC. Based on the CDR3 plus reference TRBV11-2 and TRBJ2-7, the full variable domain is EAGVAQSPRYKIIEKRQSVAFWCNPISGHATLYWYQQILGQGPKLLIQFQNNGVVDDSQLPKDRFSAERLKGVDSTLKIQPAKLEDSAVYLCASSLELGLAGSYEQYFGPGTRLTVT.

V gene TRBV6-2 or TRBV6-3 combines with J gene TRBJ2-7; D tentatively fits TRBD1 or TRBD2 (6 bases each). Germline values: CDR1 MNHEY, CDR2 SVGEGT. Between the trimmed V and J ends, which lost 0 bases and 3 bases, there was a span of 12 bases. This CDR3 has 15 amino acids. CDR3 in amino acids: CASSYSGGRIYEQYF. DNA for the CDR3: TGTGCCAGCAGTTACTCAGGGGGGCGAATCTACGAGCAGTACTTC.

The rearrangement links TRBV6-5 to TRBJ2-1; 12 bases map to TRBD2. This CDR3 contains 13 residues. With 5 bases clipped from V and 13 bases from J, the junction kept 6 bases outside the gene matches. The germline V gene encodes CDR1 MNHEY and CDR2 SVGAGI. The CDR3 region has the DNA TGTGCCAGCAGTAGACTAGCGGGAGTGTCCCAGTTCTTC. Encoded protein: CASSRLAGVSQFF.

The J gene is TRBJ2-1, the V gene TRBV5-6; D is undetermined. There are 17 residues in the CDR3. The V and J ends lost 4 bases and 10 bases respectively, with 27 bases between them. CDR1 and CDR2 from the germline V gene are SGHDT and YYEEEE. CDR3 coding DNA: TGTGCCAGCAGCCCGCGGACGATGAACGATTTCCGACCAGAGCAGTTCTTC. It is translated as CASSPRTMNDFRPEQFF.

The V and J genes are TRBV5-1 and TRBJ1-2; D unclear. V shed 1 base and J shed 7 bases, with 20 bases lying between them. Per germline, CDR1 SGHRS and CDR2 YFSETQ. This CDR3 contains 16 residues. The CDR3 DNA reads TGCGCCAGCAGCTTGACCGGGGAAGTAATCGTAGGTGGCTACACCTTC. It encodes CASSLTGEVIVGGYTF.

J is TRBJ2-2 and V is TRBV2; the match to TRBD1 covers 7 bases. V shed 6 bases and J 7 bases; nucleotides not matched to a gene: 11. The CDR3 contains 15 residues. Germline V gene lookup returns CDR1 SNHLY and CDR2 FYNNEI. The CDR3 loop reads CASRNQGEVIGELFF. The CDR3 nucleotides read TGTGCCAGCAGAAATCAGGGGGAAGTAATCGGGGAGCTGTTTTTT.

The chain carries TRBV20-1 and TRBJ2-7, with no clear D. There are 12 residues in the CDR3. Germline V gives CDR1 DFQATT, CDR2 SNEGSKA (reference sequence). V lost 3 bases, J lost 3 bases, and 9 bases lay in between. As DNA, the CDR3 is TGCAGTGCTAGTAAAGACCTCTACGAGCAGTACTTC. Protein sequence: CSASKDLYEQYF.

This chain links TRBV7-7 with TRBJ1-1; D possibly corresponds to TRBD1 (6 bases). This CDR3 has 15 residues. Deletions cut 5 bases from V and 6 bases from J, with 19 bases between. Germline V gene lookup returns CDR1 SSHAT and CDR2 FNYEAQ (reference sequence). The CDR3 spells CASSPIRAGAAEAFF. CDR3 in DNA: TGTGCCAGCAGCCCAATACGGGCAGGGGCGGCTGAAGCTTTCTTT. Full variable domain (outside the CDR3, taken from reference TRBV7-7 and TRBJ1-1): GAGVSQSPRYKVTKRGQDVTLRCDPISSHATLYWYQQALGQGPEFLTYFNYEAQPDKSGLPSDRFSAERPEGSISTLTIQRTEQRDSAMYRCASSPIRAGAAEAFFGQGTRLTVV.

V and J are TRBV6-5 and TRBJ1-6; D unclear. CDR3 length equals 15 residues. V lost 1 base, J lost 7 bases, and 11 bases lay in between. The germline V gene has CDR1 MNHEY and CDR2 SVGAGI. The CDR3 DNA is TGTGCCAGCAGTTACTTTTATATACCAAATTCACCCCTCCACTTT. Translating it yields CASSYFYIPNSPLHF.

This chain joins TRBV5-4 and TRBJ2-1; 16 positions agree with TRBD2. V was clipped by 4 bases and J by 2 bases; unmatched bases: 3. The CDR3 covers 17 residues. Germline values: CDR1 SGHNT, CDR2 YYREEE (reference sequence). The CDR3 loop reads CASSRGLAGGPYNEQFF. CDR3 sequence (DNA): TGTGCCAGCAGCCGGGGACTAGCGGGAGGGCCCTACAATGAGCAGTTCTTC.

The rearrangement links TRBV10-3 to TRBJ2-7; D possibly corresponds to TRBD2 (6 bases). Germline values: CDR1 ENHRY, CDR2 SYGVKD. CDR3 length: 15 amino acids. Trimming stripped 2 bases from V and 1 base from J, with 12 bases between. For the CDR3, the DNA is TGTGCCATCAGTGAGACCGGGGGAGCGTCCTACGAGCAGTACTTC. Protein sequence: CAISETGGASYEQYF.

The rearrangement joins TRBV7-9 to TRBJ1-1; 9 nucleotides align to TRBD1. This CDR3 has 14 amino acids. Trimming cost V 1 base and J 4 bases; bases outside gene matches: 1. Germline V gives CDR1 SEHNR, CDR2 FQNEAQ (reference sequence). The CDR3 bases are TGTGCCAGCAGCTTAGTGGGACAGGGCACTGAAGCTTTCTTT. Amino acids: CASSLVGQGTEAFF.

The chain is built from TRBV4-2 and TRBJ2-3, with D possibly being TRBD2 (6 bases). Deletions cut 0 bases from V and 8 bases from J, with 9 bases between. Germline V gene data show CDR1 as LGHNA and CDR2 as YNFKEQ. The length of the CDR3 is 13 residues. The CDR3 spells CASSQDLGGTQYF. The CDR3 nucleotides are TGTGCCAGCAGCCAAGATCTGGGGGGTACGCAGTATTTT.

The DNA of the CDR3 is TGTGCCAGCAGCTTAGGGACTAGCGGGGCCCCCGGGGAGCTGTTTTTT. It yields the protein CASSLGTSGAPGELFF. The chain combines TRBV11-3 with TRBJ2-2; 12 bases align to TRBD2. Germline assignment: CDR1 SGHNT and CDR2 YENEEA. The CDR3 totals 16 residues. The trim removed 1 base at V and 6 bases at J, leaving 3 bases unmatched.

This CDR3 is CASSYPTDTEAFF. The DNA of the CDR3 is TGTGCCAGCAGTTACCCGACTGACACTGAAGCTTTCTTT. This chain links TRBV6-5 with TRBJ1-1; no definite D call. V was shortened by 2 bases and J by 3 bases, with 7 bases between the two germline ends. The CDR3 length is 13 residues. The V gene's germline CDR1 is MNHEY and CDR2 SVGAGI.

This chain joins TRBV30 and TRBJ2-7, with 14 positions matching TRBD2. The germline gives CDR1 GTSNPN, CDR2 SVGIG (reference sequence). The J segment lost 2 bases and the V segment lost 1 base, leaving 10 bases of the junction unmatched. The CDR3 is made up of 18 amino acids. The CDR3 DNA sequence: TGTGCCTGGAGTGAAGGACTAGCGGGAGGTCCGTTCGCCTACGAGCAGTACTTC. Protein sequence: CAWSEGLAGGPFAYEQYF. The whole variable domain, remainder taken from reference TRBV30 and TRBJ2-7, is SQTIHQWPATLVQPVGSPLSLECTVEGTSNPNLYWYRQAAGRGLQLLFYSVGIGQISSEVPQNLSASRPQDRQFILSSKKLLLSDSGFYLCAWSEGLAGGPFAYEQYFGPGTRLTVT.

J is TRBJ1-1 and V is TRBV4-1; D is ambiguous. The germline V and J ends were trimmed by 4 bases and 1 base, with 13 bases remaining between them. The CDR3 covers 15 residues. Germline V CDR1 and CDR2: MGHRA, YSYEKL. CDR3 nucleotides: TGCGCCAGCAGCCTCACGCCTCCGGGGAACACTGAAGCTTTCTTT. It specifies CASSLTPPGNTEAFF.

The gene calls are TRBV6-4 and TRBJ2-6, with D perhaps matching TRBD1 (5 bases). The V and J ends lost 7 bases and 2 bases respectively, with 9 bases between them. The length of the CDR3 is 14 residues. Germline loops: CDR1 MRHNA, CDR2 SNTAGT. The CDR3 here is CASTQGTGANVLTF. The DNA for the CDR3 is TGTGCCAGCACCCAGGGCACTGGGGCCAACGTCCTGACTTTC.

This chain joins TRBV5-1 and TRBJ2-7; 8 nucleotides agree with TRBD1. Germline trimming cut 4 bases from V and 4 bases from J; bases unmatched to any gene: 7. The CDR3 covers 14 residues. CDR1 is SGHRS, CDR2 YFSETQ, per germline. The CDR3 spells CASSTAGGLYEQYF. The DNA for the CDR3 is TGCGCCAGCAGCACCGCAGGGGGCTTGTACGAGCAGTACTTC. Full variable domain (remainder filled in from reference TRBV5-1 and TRBJ2-7): KAGVTQTPRYLIKTRGQQVTLSCSPISGHRSVSWYQQTPGQGLQFLFEYFSETQRNKGNFPGRFSGRQFSNSRSEMNVSTLELGDSALYLCASSTAGGLYEQYFGPGTRLTVT.

The chain couples TRBV15 to TRBJ1-2, with D tentatively TRBD1 (5 bases). V was shortened by 1 base and J by 5 bases, with 20 bases between the two germline ends. Germline CDR1 reads LNHNV; CDR2 reads YYDKDF (reference sequence). This CDR3 region has 17 residues. In DNA form, the CDR3 reads TGTGCCACCAGCAGAGTGACTTTCGGGACGGATGCATATGGCTACACCTTC. It encodes CATSRVTFGTDAYGYTF.

The chain recombines TRBV14 with TRBJ1-1; 7 bases are a match to TRBD1. Germline V CDR1 and CDR2: SGHDN, FVKESK. The V segment lost 4 bases and the J segment 7 bases; nucleotides outside the gene matches: 9. The CDR3 is 14 amino acids. The CDR3 reads CASSRDRVGGEAFF. As DNA, the CDR3 is TGTGCCAGCAGCCGAGACAGGGTGGGGGGTGAAGCTTTCTTT. Full variable domain (missing parts from reference TRBV14 and TRBJ1-1): EAGVTQFPSHSVIEKGQTVTLRCDPISGHDNLYWYRRVMGKEIKFLLHFVKESKQDESGMPNNRFLAERTGGTYSTLKVQPAELEDSGVYFCASSRDRVGGEAFFGQGTRLTVV.

The chain is built from TRBV3-1 (or the pseudogene TRBV3-2) and TRBJ1-2; no reliable D call. The CDR3 consists of 14 residues. Trimming pared 2 bases from V and 5 bases from J, leaving 12 bases between. Germline assignment: CDR1 LGHDT and CDR2 YNNKEL (reference sequence). The CDR3 sequence: CASSQKEAPYGYTF. CDR3 DNA sequence: TGTGCCAGCAGCCAAAAGGAGGCGCCGTATGGCTACACCTTC.

This clone was recorded once. V is TRBV21-1 and J is TRBJ2-1; the D call in the table, TRBD2, was not verified against the DNA. TRBV21-1 has pseudogene status. The CDR3 sequence is 19 residues long. The CDR3 DNA sequence: TGTGCCAGCAGCAATGAGGGACTAGCGGGAGGGCAAGTTTACAATGAGCAGTTCTTC. It specifies CASSNEGLAGGQVYNEQFF.

The CDR3 protein is CSVTLLAGGGYTF. Here the CDR3 DNA reads TGCAGCGTCACTCTTTTGGCTGGGGGCGGCTACACCTTC. The chain combines TRBV29-1 with TRBJ1-2; tentatively, D is TRBD1 (6 bases). The germline V and J ends were trimmed by 6 bases and 8 bases, with 19 bases remaining between them. The CDR3 sequence is 13 residues long. The V gene's germline CDR1 is SQVTM and CDR2 ANQGSEA.

The V call is TRBV13, the J call TRBJ2-1; D is possibly TRBD1 (6 bases). V dropped 2 bases and J dropped 7 bases, with 15 bases sitting between them. CDR1 is PRHDT, CDR2 FYEKMQ, per germline (reference sequence). The CDR3 has 15 residues. The CDR3 nucleotides are TGTGCCAGCAGCTTAACACAGGGCGAGGGAAATGAGCAGTTCTTC. This codes for CASSLTQGEGNEQFF.

V and J are TRBV11-3 and TRBJ2-2, with D perhaps matching TRBD1 or TRBD2 (5 bases each). Germline V gene sequence: CDR1 SGHNT, CDR2 YENEEA. Trimming removed 2 bases at V and 5 bases at J, with 12 bases between. The CDR3 spans 15 residues. CDR3 sequence: CASSLSFGGTGELFF. The CDR3 bases are TGTGCCAGCAGCTTAAGCTTTGGGGGAACCGGGGAGCTGTTTTTT.

The V call is TRBV19, the J call TRBJ1-5; D remains unclear. The CDR3 consists of 14 residues. Germline V gives CDR1 LNHDA, CDR2 SQIVND (reference sequence). V shed 3 bases and J shed 5 bases, with 11 bases lying between them. CDR3 region: CASSILSGYQPQHF. The CDR3 DNA reads as TGTGCCAGTAGTATTTTATCGGGGTATCAGCCCCAGCATTTT.